This TCR beta chain was obtained from a study of blood T cell repertoires in COVID-19. Study as a whole: Samples of COVID-19 (acute and convalescent) were obtained from the United States, Italy and Spain. PBMCs, B-cell-depleted T cells, or T cells provided the cDNA or gDNA that made up the material.

Authors' data handling: By means of reference gene primer amplification, nucleated cell counts were estimated. Libraries were prepared by immunoSEQ multiplex PCR; TCRdb keeps only in-frame clonotypes and omits some of them. The V and J calls and clone size come from that table; D and trimming were worked out from the DNA. The table lists 250,000 or so clones, roughly 89% of them singletons. Participants were aged about 18 to 90 years, lived in about 26 US areas, and enrolled virtually. CDR1 SGDLS and CDR2 YYNGEE come from the germline V gene. The CDR3 sequence is 17 residues long. With 2 bases clipped from V and 4 bases from J, the junction kept 13 bases outside the gene matches.

Sequenced sample: PBMCs or T cells enriched from blood (not recorded which). The receptor was isolated from a woman in her twenties or thirties with acute COVID-19. V usage is TRBV9 and J usage is TRBJ2-3, with 7 bases matching TRBD1. The CDR3 coding sequence is TGTGCCAGCAGCGTCGGGTCGACAGGGCTTCTTGCAGATACGCAGTATTTT. Its translation: CASSVGSTGLLADTQYF.